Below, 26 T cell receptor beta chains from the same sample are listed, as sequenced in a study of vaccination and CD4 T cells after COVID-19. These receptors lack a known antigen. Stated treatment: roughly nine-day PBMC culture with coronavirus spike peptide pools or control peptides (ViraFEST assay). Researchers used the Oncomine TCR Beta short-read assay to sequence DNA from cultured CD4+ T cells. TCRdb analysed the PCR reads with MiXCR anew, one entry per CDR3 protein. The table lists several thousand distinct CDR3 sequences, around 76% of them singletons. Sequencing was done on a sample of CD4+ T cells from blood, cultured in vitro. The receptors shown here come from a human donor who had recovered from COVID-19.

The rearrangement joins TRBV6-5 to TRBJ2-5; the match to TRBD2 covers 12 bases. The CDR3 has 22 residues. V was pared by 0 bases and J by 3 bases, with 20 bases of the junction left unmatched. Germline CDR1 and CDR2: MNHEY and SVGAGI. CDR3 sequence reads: CASSYSRNSWELAGGWEETQYF. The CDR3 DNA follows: TGTGCCAGCAGTTACTCGAGGAACTCATGGGAACTAGCGGGGGGATGGGAAGAGACCCAGTACTTC.

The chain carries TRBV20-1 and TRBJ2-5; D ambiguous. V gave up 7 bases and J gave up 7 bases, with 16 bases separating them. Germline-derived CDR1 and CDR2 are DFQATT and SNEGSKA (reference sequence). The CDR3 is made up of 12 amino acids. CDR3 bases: TGCAGTGTAGTAGCTAGGGTTGGGACCCAGTACTTC. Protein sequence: CSVVARVGTQYF.

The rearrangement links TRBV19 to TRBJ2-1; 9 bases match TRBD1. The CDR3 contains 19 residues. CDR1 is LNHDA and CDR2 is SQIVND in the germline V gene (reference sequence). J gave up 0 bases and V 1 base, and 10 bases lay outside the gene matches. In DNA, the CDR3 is TGTGCCAGTAGTATAGTTGGGACAGGGCTAAGAAACTCCTACAATGAGCAGTTCTTC. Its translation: CASSIVGTGLRNSYNEQFF.

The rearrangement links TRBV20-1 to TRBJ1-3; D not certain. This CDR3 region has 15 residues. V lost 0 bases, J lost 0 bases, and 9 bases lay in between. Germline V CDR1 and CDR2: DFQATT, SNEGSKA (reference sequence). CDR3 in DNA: TGCAGTGCTAGAGATGAAAGTTACTCTGGAAACACCATATATTTT. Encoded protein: CSARDESYSGNTIYF.

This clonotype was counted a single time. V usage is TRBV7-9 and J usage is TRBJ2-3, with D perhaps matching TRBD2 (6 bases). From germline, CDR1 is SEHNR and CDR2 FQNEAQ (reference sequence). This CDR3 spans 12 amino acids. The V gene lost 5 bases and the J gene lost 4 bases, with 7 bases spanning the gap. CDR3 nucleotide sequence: TGTGCCAGCAGCCGACTAGCAGATACGCAGTATTTT. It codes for CASSRLADTQYF.

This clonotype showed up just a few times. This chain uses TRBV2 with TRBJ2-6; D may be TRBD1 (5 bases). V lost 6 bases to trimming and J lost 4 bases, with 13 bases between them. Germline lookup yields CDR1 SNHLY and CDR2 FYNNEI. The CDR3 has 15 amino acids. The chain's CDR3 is CASSLQGSGANVLTF. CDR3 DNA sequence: TGTGCCAGCAGCTTGCAGGGTTCCGGGGCCAACGTCCTGACTTTC.

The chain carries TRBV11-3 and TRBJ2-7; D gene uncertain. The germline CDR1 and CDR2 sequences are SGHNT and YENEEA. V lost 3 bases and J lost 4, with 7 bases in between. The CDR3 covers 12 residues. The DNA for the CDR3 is TGTGCCAGCAGCTTTGGAGATTACGAGCAGTACTTC. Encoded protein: CASSFGDYEQYF.

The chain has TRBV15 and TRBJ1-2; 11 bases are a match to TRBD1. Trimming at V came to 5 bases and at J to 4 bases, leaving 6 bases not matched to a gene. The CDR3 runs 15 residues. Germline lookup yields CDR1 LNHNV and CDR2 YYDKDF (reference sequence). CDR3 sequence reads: CATSVGQGAIYGYTF. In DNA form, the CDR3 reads TGTGCCACCAGCGTCGGACAGGGGGCGATCTATGGCTACACCTTC.

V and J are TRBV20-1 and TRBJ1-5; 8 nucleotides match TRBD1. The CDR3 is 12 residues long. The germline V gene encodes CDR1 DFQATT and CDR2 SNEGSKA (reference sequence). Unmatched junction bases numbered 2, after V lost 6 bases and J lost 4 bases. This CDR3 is CSARTGNQPQHF. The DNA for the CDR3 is TGCAGTGCCCGGACAGGGAATCAGCCCCAGCATTTT.

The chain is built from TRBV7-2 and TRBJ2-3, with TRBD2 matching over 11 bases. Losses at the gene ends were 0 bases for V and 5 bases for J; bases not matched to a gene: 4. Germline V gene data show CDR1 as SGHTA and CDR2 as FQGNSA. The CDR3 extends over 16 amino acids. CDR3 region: CASSLASGRAGDTQYF. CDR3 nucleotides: TGTGCCAGCAGCTTAGCTAGCGGGAGGGCCGGAGATACGCAGTATTTT.

The CDR3 sequence is CASSQLGGNYGYTF. The CDR3 region has the DNA TGTGCCAGCAGTCAATTGGGGGGTAACTATGGCTACACCTTC. The genes are TRBV7-6 and TRBJ1-2; D is perhaps TRBD1 (5 bases). The V and J ends lost 6 bases and 1 base respectively, with 12 bases between them. Per germline, CDR1 SGHVS and CDR2 FNYEAQ. The CDR3 is 14 residues long.

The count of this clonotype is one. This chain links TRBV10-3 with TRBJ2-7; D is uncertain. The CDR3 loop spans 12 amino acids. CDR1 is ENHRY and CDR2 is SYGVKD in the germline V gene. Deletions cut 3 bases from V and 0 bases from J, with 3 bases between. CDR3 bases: TGTGCCATCAGTGAAAGCTCCTACGAGCAGTACTTC. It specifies CAISESSYEQYF.

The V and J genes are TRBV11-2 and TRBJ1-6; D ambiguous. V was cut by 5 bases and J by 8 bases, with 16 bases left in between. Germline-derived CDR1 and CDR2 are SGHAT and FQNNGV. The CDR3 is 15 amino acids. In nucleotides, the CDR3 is TGTGCCAGCAGCCCCTACCCGGACGGCGATTCACCCCTCCACTTT. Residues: CASSPYPDGDSPLHF.

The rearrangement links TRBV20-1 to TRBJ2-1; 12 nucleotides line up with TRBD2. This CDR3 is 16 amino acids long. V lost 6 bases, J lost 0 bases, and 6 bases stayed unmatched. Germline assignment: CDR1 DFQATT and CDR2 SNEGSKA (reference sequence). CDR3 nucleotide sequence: TGCAGTGCCATTCTAGCGGGGGGGATCTCCTACAATGAGCAGTTCTTC. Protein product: CSAILAGGISYNEQFF.

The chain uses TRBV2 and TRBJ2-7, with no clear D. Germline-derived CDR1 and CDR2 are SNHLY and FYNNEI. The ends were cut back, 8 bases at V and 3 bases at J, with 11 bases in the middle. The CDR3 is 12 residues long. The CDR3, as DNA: TGTGCCAGCGGATATGTTAACTACGAGCAGTACTTC. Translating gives CASGYVNYEQYF.

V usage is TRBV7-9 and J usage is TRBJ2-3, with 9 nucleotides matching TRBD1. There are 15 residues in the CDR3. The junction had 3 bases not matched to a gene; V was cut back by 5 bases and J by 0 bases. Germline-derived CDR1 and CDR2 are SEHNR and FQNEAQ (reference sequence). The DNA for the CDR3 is TGTGCCAGCAGCCAGACAGGGGGGAGCACAGATACGCAGTATTTT. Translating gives CASSQTGGSTDTQYF.

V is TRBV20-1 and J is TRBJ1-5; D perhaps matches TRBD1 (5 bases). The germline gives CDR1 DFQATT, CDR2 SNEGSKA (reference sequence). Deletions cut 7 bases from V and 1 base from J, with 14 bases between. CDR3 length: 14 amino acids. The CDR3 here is CSVGRGKSNQPQHF. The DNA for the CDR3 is TGCAGTGTCGGTCGGGGGAAGAGCAATCAGCCCCAGCATTTT.

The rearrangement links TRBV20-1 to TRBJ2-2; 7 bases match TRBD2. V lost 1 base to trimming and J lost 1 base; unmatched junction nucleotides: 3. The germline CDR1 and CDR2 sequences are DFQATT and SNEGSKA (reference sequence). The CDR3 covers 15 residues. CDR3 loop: CSARGGRGNTGELFF. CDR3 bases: TGCAGTGCTAGAGGTGGGAGGGGGAACACCGGGGAGCTGTTTTTT.

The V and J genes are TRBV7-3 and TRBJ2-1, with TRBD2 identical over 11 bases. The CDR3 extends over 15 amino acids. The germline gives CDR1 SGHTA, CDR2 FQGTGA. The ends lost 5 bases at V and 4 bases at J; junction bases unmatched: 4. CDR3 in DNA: TGTGCCAGCAGCCTCACTAGCGGGAGATACAATGAGCAGTTCTTC. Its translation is CASSLTSGRYNEQFF.

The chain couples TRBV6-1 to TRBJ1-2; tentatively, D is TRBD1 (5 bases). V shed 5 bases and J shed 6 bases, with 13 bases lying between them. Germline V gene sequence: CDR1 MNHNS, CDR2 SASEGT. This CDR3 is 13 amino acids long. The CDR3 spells CASSLMGVDGYTF. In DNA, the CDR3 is TGTGCCAGCAGTCTCATGGGGGTTGATGGCTACACCTTC.

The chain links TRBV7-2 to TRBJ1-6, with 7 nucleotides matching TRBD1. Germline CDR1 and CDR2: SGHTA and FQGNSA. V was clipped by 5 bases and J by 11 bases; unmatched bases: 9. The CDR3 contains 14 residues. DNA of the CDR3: TGTGCCAGCAGCCTTCGACAGGGAACTCCACCCCTCCACTTT. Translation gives CASSLRQGTPPLHF.

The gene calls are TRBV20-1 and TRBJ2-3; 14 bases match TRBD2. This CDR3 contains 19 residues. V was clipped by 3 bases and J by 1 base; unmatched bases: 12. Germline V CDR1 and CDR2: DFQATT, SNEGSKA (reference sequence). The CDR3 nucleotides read TGCAGTGCTAGCCTTATGAGGACTAGCGGGGGGTTGGGCACAGATACGCAGTATTTT. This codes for CSASLMRTSGGLGTDTQYF.

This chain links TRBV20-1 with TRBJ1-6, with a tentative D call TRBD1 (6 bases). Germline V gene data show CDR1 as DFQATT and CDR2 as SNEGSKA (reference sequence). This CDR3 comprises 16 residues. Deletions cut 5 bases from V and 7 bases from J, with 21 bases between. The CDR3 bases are TGCAGTGCTCGACCCGGGACGGGGGGCGTGAATTCACCCCTCCACTTT. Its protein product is CSARPGTGGVNSPLHF.

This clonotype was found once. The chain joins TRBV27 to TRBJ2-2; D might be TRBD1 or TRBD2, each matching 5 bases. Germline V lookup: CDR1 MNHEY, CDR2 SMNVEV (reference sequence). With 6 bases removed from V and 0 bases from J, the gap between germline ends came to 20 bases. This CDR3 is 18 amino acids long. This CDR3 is CASSTTPFGDANTGELFF. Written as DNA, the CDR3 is TGTGCCAGCAGCACAACCCCGTTCGGGGACGCGAACACCGGGGAGCTGTTTTTT.

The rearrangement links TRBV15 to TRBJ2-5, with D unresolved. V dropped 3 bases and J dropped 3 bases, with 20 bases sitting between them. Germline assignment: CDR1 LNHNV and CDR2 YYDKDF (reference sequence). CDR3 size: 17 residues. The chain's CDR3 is CATSREPPYLGKETQYF. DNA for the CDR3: TGTGCCACCAGCAGGGAACCCCCCTACCTTGGAAAAGAGACCCAGTACTTC.

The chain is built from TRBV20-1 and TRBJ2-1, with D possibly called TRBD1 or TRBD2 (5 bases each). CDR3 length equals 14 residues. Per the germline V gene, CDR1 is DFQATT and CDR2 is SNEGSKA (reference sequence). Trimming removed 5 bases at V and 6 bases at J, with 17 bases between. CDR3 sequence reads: CSAFNPGRVNEQFF. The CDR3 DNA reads TGCAGTGCTTTTAATCCGGGACGAGTCAATGAGCAGTTCTTC.